The TCR beta chain under discussion was sequenced for a study of Ad26.COV2.S vaccination and SARS-CoV-2 variants. Turning to the study itself: In the COV1001 trial, the donor was in the Ad26.COV2.S arm. Intramuscularly, Ad26.COV2.S was given either once or twice, 56 days apart.

Clones were sequenced by immunoSEQ multiplex PCR, and TCRdb holds only the in-frame ones, with some missing. Of about 320,000 clones listed, 85% to 90% were seen once; the top ten hold around 5.5%. This CDR3 has 15 residues. Germline loops: CDR1 ENHRY, CDR2 SYGVKD. Trimming cost V 10 bases and J 2 bases; bases outside gene matches: 11. Study-level points and caveats: Vaccine recipients showed a spike-specific TCR breadth that was higher than in placebo recipients.

With regard to this clone: Antigen specificity is unknown.

Sample treatment: 19 received Ad26.COV2.S at low or high dose, single or two shots; about 5 received placebo; per-sample allocation not given. Specimens were obtained on day 63 following the first vaccine or placebo injection. The receptor's source is a person between 18 and 65 years old who received the Ad26.COV2.S COVID-19 vaccine or a placebo. Here the sequenced sample was peripheral blood, taken in a trial of Ad26.COV2.S vaccine versus placebo. The chain recombines TRBV10-3 with TRBJ2-3, with TRBD2 identical over 8 bases. The CDR3 loop is CATMAGGGTTDTQYF. The CDR3 DNA follows: TGTGCCACCATGGCCGGGGGGGGTACCACAGATACGCAGTATTTT.